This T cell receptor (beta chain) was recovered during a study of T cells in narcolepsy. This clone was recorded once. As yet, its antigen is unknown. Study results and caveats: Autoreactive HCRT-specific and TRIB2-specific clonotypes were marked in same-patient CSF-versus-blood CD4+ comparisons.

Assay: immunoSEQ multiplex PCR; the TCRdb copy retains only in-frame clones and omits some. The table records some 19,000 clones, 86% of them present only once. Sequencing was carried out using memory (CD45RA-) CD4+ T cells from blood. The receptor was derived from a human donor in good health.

CDR3 nucleotide sequence: TGCGCCAGCAGCCAAGATGGGACAGGGGGCCTTCAGCCCCAGCATTTT. Encoded protein: CASSQDGTGGLQPQHF. The chain recombines TRBV4-1 with TRBJ1-5, with TRBD1 matching 12 bases. Germline values: CDR1 MGHRA, CDR2 YSYEKL. The CDR3 extends over 16 amino acids. The V gene end was trimmed by 0 bases and the J gene end by 6 bases; junction bases not matched to a gene: 3.